Listed below are T cell receptor beta chains from one sample, sequenced in a study of cytomegalovirus exposure and HLA in healthy donors. The protocol was immunoSEQ multiplex PCR, while the TCRdb copy is restricted to in-frame clones and leaves out a portion. Here the sample spans approximately 270,000 clones, roughly 80% being singletons. Material: PBMCs. The source is a girl aged 2 to 9 in good health and CMV-seronegative. Both conserved end residues are part of each CDR3. A D gene is named only where the DNA matches it firmly. Not all rows give a size; the values are once, few, many and, for expanded clones, a class.

J: TRBJ1-2; size: .; V: TRBV7-9; D: .; DNA: TGTGCCAGCGGGAGGGCCGACGGCTACACCTTC; CDR3: CASGRADGYTF
J: TRBJ1-1; size: .; V: TRBV6-5; D: TRBD1; DNA: TGTGCCAGCAGGTTACAGGGGATGTTCACTGAAGCTTTCTTT; CDR3: CASRLQGMFTEAFF
J: TRBJ2-5; size: .; V: TRBV4-2; D: .; DNA: TGTGCCAGCAGCCAAGATGGACGGGAACTAGAGACCCAGTACTTC; CDR3: CASSQDGRELETQYF
J: TRBJ2-7; size: once; V: TRBV10-3; D: .; DNA: TGTGCCATCAGTGCCACTTACGAGCAGTACTTC; CDR3: CAISATYEQYF
J: TRBJ2-5; size: .; V: TRBV7-8; D: .; DNA: TGTGCCAGCAGCTTAGATCAGGAGACCCAGTACTTC; CDR3: CASSLDQETQYF
J: TRBJ1-6; size: few; V: TRBV27; D: .; DNA: TGTGCCAGCAAGTTTGCTCGTCAGGGGTACTATAATTCACCCCTCCACTTT; CDR3: CASKFARQGYYNSPLHF
J: TRBJ2-7; size: .; V: TRBV5-1; D: .; DNA: TGCGCCAGCAGTTTGACCGGGATGAGCAGCTACGAGCAGTACTTC; CDR3: CASSLTGMSSYEQYF
J: TRBJ2-1; size: few; V: TRBV27; D: TRBD1; DNA: TGTGCCAGCAGTGGAGGACAGGGGATGGACAATGAGCAGTTCTTC; CDR3: CASSGGQGMDNEQFF
J: TRBJ2-2; size: .; V: TRBV5-1; D: .; DNA: TGCGCCAGCAGCCCCCTTTTTGACAGACAAGGAAACACCGGGGAGCTGTTTTTT; CDR3: CASSPLFDRQGNTGELFF
J: TRBJ1-2; size: once; V: TRBV28; D: TRBD1; DNA: TGTGCCAGCAGTTGGGGAGGGACAGGTTTCTATGGCTACACCTTC; CDR3: CASSWGGTGFYGYTF
J: TRBJ2-5; size: .; V: TRBV5-6; D: TRBD2; DNA: TGTGCCAGCAGCCGAGAGGGACTAGCGGGAGGATTGGAGGAGACCCAGTACTTC; CDR3: CASSREGLAGGLEETQYF
J: TRBJ1-6; size: few; V: TRBV2; D: .; DNA: TGTGCCAGCAGTGTGGGCAGATCCTATAATTCACCCCTCCACTTT; CDR3: CASSVGRSYNSPLHF
J: TRBJ2-5; size: .; V: TRBV5-1; D: TRBD1; DNA: TGCGCCAGCAGCTTGACAGGGGTACAAGGCAGGGAGACCCAGTACTTC; CDR3: CASSLTGVQGRETQYF
J: TRBJ2-3; size: .; V: TRBV10-3; D: .; DNA: TGTGCCATCAGTGAGTCGAGGGGGGGGTGGGGCACAGATACGCAGTATTTT; CDR3: CAISESRGGWGTDTQYF
J: TRBJ1-2; size: .; V: TRBV7-9; D: .; DNA: TGTGCCAGCAGCCCGCGGCAGGGGAATTATGGCTACACCTTC; CDR3: CASSPRQGNYGYTF
J: TRBJ1-5; size: .; V: TRBV7-6; D: .; DNA: TGTGCCAGCAGCGAAGGAGTCCTCAATCAGCCCCAGCATTTT; CDR3: CASSEGVLNQPQHF
J: TRBJ1-1; size: .; V: TRBV27; D: .; DNA: TGTGCCAGCAGTTTATGGGCAGGGAGGGCCACTGAAGCTTTCTTT; CDR3: CASSLWAGRATEAFF
J: TRBJ2-7; size: .; V: TRBV20-1; D: .; DNA: TGCAGTGCCGCGGATTACGAGCAGTACTTC; CDR3: CSAADYEQYF
J: TRBJ2-2; size: .; V: TRBV18; D: .; DNA: TGTGCCAGCTCACAATCCAGTGACACCGGGGAGCTGTTTTTT; CDR3: CASSQSSDTGELFF
J: TRBJ2-3; size: .; V: TRBV6-1; D: .; DNA: TGTGCCAGCAGTGACGGAGGGCCAGATACGCAGTATTTT; CDR3: CASSDGGPDTQYF
J: TRBJ2-1; size: .; V: TRBV11-2; D: .; DNA: TGTGCCAGCAGCTGGGAGAGAGGACCGGGTGAGCAGTTCTTC; CDR3: CASSWERGPGEQFF
J: TRBJ1-1; size: .; V: TRBV6-1; D: .; DNA: TGTGCCACCTCGCCGCGGGCTTTCTTT; CDR3: CATSPRAFF
J: TRBJ1-2; size: .; V: TRBV30; D: TRBD1; DNA: TGTGCCTGGAGTGTACAGGGGGGCTACACCTTC; CDR3: CAWSVQGGYTF
J: TRBJ2-3; size: .; V: TRBV4-2; D: TRBD2; DNA: TGTGCCAGCAGCCAAGCCGGGGGGTCTCCCCCGACAGATACGCAGTATTTT; CDR3: CASSQAGGSPPTDTQYF